This TCR beta chain stems from a study of blood T cell repertoires in COVID-19. Clones were sequenced by immunoSEQ multiplex PCR, and TCRdb holds only the in-frame ones, with some missing. The sample yields approximately 220,000 clones, 87% seen once. The V gene's germline CDR1 is MNHNS and CDR2 SASEGT. CDR3 length: 15 residues. V shed 0 bases, J shed 0 bases, and the junction held 1 base outside the gene matches. The sample consisted of PBMCs or T cells enriched from blood (not recorded which). The sequence was collected from a woman in her thirties with acute COVID-19. The chain joins TRBV6-1 to TRBJ1-2; 7 bases match TRBD1. The CDR3 sequence: CASSEAGTANYGYTF. CDR3 coding DNA: TGTGCCAGCAGTGAAGCGGGGACAGCTAACTATGGCTACACCTTC.